This T cell receptor beta chain is from a study of Ad26.COV2.S vaccination and SARS-CoV-2 variants (dated by TCRdb to the early 2020s). Study-level background: Vaccine-arm donors were drawn from COV1001, a multicentre, randomized, double-blind, placebo-controlled phase I-IIa trial of Ad26.COV2.S in healthy adults. Dosing of Ad26.COV2.S was intramuscular, at either 5x10^10 or 1x10^11 viral particles, delivered as one shot or as two shots spaced 56 days apart. TCRbeta repertoire sequencing served as the tool for gauging how specific and how broad the SARS-CoV-2-reactive T cell receptors were following Ad26.COV2.S vaccination. The TCR-sequenced set comprised approximately 32 samples: around 20 Ad26.COV2.S vaccine recipients, 5 placebo recipients and 8 SARS-CoV-2 convalescent individuals. Trial participants were randomized into five groups of five: low-dose or high-dose Ad26.COV2.S given once or twice, or placebo on both occasions. Blinding of investigators to trial group allocation was maintained during experiments and outcome assessment.

Per the publication, the treatment or condition label means: about 20 received Ad26.COV2.S at low or high dose, single or two shots; roughly 5 received placebo; per-sample allocation not given. For vaccine and placebo recipients, the sequenced repertoires came from samples collected on day 63 after the first injection. Cohort 1b enrolled about two dozen adults aged 18-55 years at a single site in Boston, USA, between 29 July and 7 August 2020. Ad26.COV2.S consisted of a replication-incompetent adenovirus type 26 vector by which a prefusion-stabilized SARS-CoV-2 spike protein from the original Wuhan strain was expressed. The immunoSEQ Assay was used to sequence TCRbeta CDR3 regions. After extraction, genomic DNA underwent amplification by bias-controlled multiplex PCR, followed by high-throughput sequencing. As for how the authors treated the data: Collapsing and filtering of sequences were performed to quantify the absolute abundance of each unique TCRbeta CDR3 region. Usable DNA was measured by amplifying reference genes present in all nucleated cells, and TCRbeta template counts were normalized to that usable DNA to estimate T cell fraction. Repertoire TCRs were annotated as SARS-CoV-2-specific by exact matching of V gene, CDR3 amino acid sequence and J gene to a known reactive TCR set. MIRA supplied the reference SARS-CoV-2 TCR set, which was filtered for enrichment in COVID-19-positive ImmuneCODE repertoires so that public or cross-reactive TCRs were removed. Using the MIRA antigens, annotated TCRs were further analysed by specific ORF or by position within an ORF. Breadth was defined as annotated unique rearrangements over total unique productive rearrangements; depth was the summed frequency of those rearrangements. Group comparisons of TCR breadth used two-sided Wilcoxon rank-sum tests. Here the immuneACCESS table is served through TCRdb, limited to in-frame sequences with V and J called. Missing clones are a known gap in these copies; in checked studies unresolved V genes cover under half, and the rest lacks a known reason. D and trimming come from the DNA, and the V and J calls and clone size come from that table. Within this sample are a few hundred thousand clones, with 89% of them counted one time only. The top ten clones comprise about 2% of the sample.

General conclusions and limits of the study: After vaccination, spike-specific CD8+ and CD4+ T cell responses were reported to show substantial breadth. Compared with placebo recipients, Ad26.COV2.S recipients showed higher spike-specific TCR breadth (P = 0.0014). The study was not powered to compare responses between vaccine doses or regimens. It was noted by the authors that total T cell responses may have been underestimated by the TCR breadth and depth analyses. Non-spike TCR breadth was comparable between vaccine and placebo recipients, consistent with the vaccine containing only spike.

On this clone: Its binding antigen is unknown. No per-base quality is available; no much larger clone lies one base away.

The germline V gene sets CDR1 to MGHRA and CDR2 to YSYEKL. Taken from cysteine to phenylalanine, the CDR3 has 17 residues. Here the CDR3 DNA is all that survives: 51 bases in frame from base 1. V and J are trimmed by 2 bases and 1 base, and the gene matches miss 6 bases of the junction. This clonotype was sampled from a person aged 18-65 years who received the Ad26.COV2.S COVID-19 vaccine or a placebo. The material sequenced was peripheral blood, taken in a trial of Ad26.COV2.S vaccine versus placebo. The chain is assembled from TRBV4-1 and TRBJ1-5, with 9 junctional bases fitting TRBD1. For the CDR3, the sequence is CASSQMETGGSNQPQHF. The bases are TGCGCCAGCAGCCAAATGGAGACAGGGGGAAGCAATCAGCCCCAGCATTTT.